This T cell receptor beta chain originates from a study of cytomegalovirus exposure and HLA in healthy donors. General study results and limits: Some V segments (TRBV6-2 and TRBV6-3 among them) were excluded as indistinguishable. Most TCR sequences were uncommon, yet certain public TCRs appeared in many donors. Equally common other TCR beta chains were less clonally expanded than HLA-associated ones, a later analysis found.

In regard to this clone: Its matching antigen is unknown.

The PCR made use of 60 Vbeta and 13 Jbeta primers. TCRdb's copy holds only in-frame clones and misses some; the assay was immunoSEQ multiplex PCR. The data contain about 160,000 clones, roughly 82% of them singletons. Germline V gives CDR1 MGHRA, CDR2 YSYEKL. There are 15 residues in the CDR3. Between the trimmed V and J ends, which lost 0 bases and 1 base, there was a span of 8 bases. Sequencing input: PBMCs. This receptor was obtained from a man between 45 and 60 years old in good health and CMV-seropositive. The J gene is TRBJ2-3, the V gene TRBV4-1, with D perhaps TRBD1 (6 bases). The CDR3 protein is CASSQDPGGTDTQYF. CDR3 coding DNA: TGCGCCAGCAGCCAAGATCCAGGGGGCACAGATACGCAGTATTTT.